The 22 T cell receptor beta chains below all came from one sample that was sequenced in a study of cytomegalovirus exposure and HLA in healthy donors. PCR employed 60 Vbeta and 13 Jbeta primers. Libraries were prepared by immunoSEQ multiplex PCR; TCRdb keeps only in-frame clonotypes and omits some of them. The table lists 190,000 or so clones, under 85% of them singletons. The sequenced sample consisted of PBMCs. The source of these receptors is a man aged 50-60 years in good health and CMV-seronegative.

V gene TRBV5-5 combines with J gene TRBJ2-5; 13 bases map to TRBD2. The CDR3 contains 15 residues. Germline V CDR1 and CDR2: SGHKS, YYEKEE (reference sequence). The V gene end was trimmed by 4 bases and the J gene end by 3 bases; junction bases not matched to a gene: 3. DNA for the CDR3: TGTGCCAGCAGCCCCGGGACTAGCGGGGAAGAGACCCAGTACTTC. It yields the protein CASSPGTSGEETQYF.

The V and J genes are TRBV5-1 and TRBJ1-2, with D uncertain. Trimming pared 0 bases from V and 0 bases from J, leaving 6 bases between. The CDR3 consists of 14 residues. Germline assignment: CDR1 SGHRS and CDR2 YFSETQ. The CDR3 nucleotides are TGCGCCAGCAGCTTGGGGCGGACTAACTATGGCTACACCTTC. Translating gives CASSLGRTNYGYTF. Full variable domain (missing parts from reference TRBV5-1 and TRBJ1-2): KAGVTQTPRYLIKTRGQQVTLSCSPISGHRSVSWYQQTPGQGLQFLFEYFSETQRNKGNFPGRFSGRQFSNSRSEMNVSTLELGDSALYLCASSLGRTNYGYTFGSGTRLTVV.

Only a few counts were recorded for this clone. The V and J genes are TRBV7-2 and TRBJ2-1; no firm D call. The ends were cut back, 1 base at V and 0 bases at J, with 7 bases in the middle. The CDR3 runs to 15 residues. The germline CDR1 and CDR2 sequences are SGHTA and FQGNSA. Here the CDR3 DNA reads TGTGCCAGCAGCTTAGGCCCGAGCTCCTACAATGAGCAGTTCTTC. This codes for CASSLGPSSYNEQFF. Drawing the rest from reference TRBV7-2 and TRBJ2-1, the complete variable domain is GAGVSQSPSNKVTEKGKDVELRCDPISGHTALYWYRQSLGQGLEFLIYFQGNSAPDKSGLPSDRFSAERTGGSVSTLTIQRTQQEDSAVYLCASSLGPSSYNEQFFGPGTRLTVL.

This rearrangement joins TRBV6-1 to TRBJ2-5, with D hard to call. CDR3 size: 15 residues. The germline CDR1 and CDR2 sequences are MNHNS and SASEGT. The V and J ends lost 3 bases and 1 base respectively, with 12 bases between them. The CDR3: CASSDILGLQETQYF. The CDR3 DNA follows: TGTGCCAGCAGTGACATCCTTGGCCTCCAAGAGACCCAGTACTTC.

This chain uses TRBV6-6 with TRBJ2-3, with TRBD1 identical over 9 bases. The CDR3 contains 16 residues. Germline V CDR1 and CDR2: MNHNY, SVGAGI (reference sequence). After removal of 3 bases from V and 3 bases from J, the junction contained 7 bases not matched to a gene. The CDR3 coding sequence is TGTGCCAGCAGTTATCAACGGACAGGGGTGACAGATACGCAGTATTTT. Translation gives CASSYQRTGVTDTQYF.

There are a few counts of this clone. V gene TRBV2 combines with J gene TRBJ1-4; 9 nucleotides align to TRBD1. With 2 bases clipped from V and 7 bases from J, the junction kept 5 bases outside the gene matches. Germline CDR1 is SNHLY and CDR2 is FYNNEI. This CDR3 contains 15 residues. The CDR3 loop is CASSEPGQGGEKLFF. CDR3 nucleotides: TGTGCCAGCAGTGAACCGGGACAGGGAGGTGAAAAACTGTTTTTT.

The chain employs TRBV7-2 and TRBJ2-3, with 10 bases that match TRBD2. Germline loops: CDR1 SGHTA, CDR2 FQGNSA. Trimming at V came to 2 bases and at J to 0 bases, leaving 11 bases not matched to a gene. The CDR3 sequence is 19 residues long. In DNA, the CDR3 is TGTGCCAGCAGCTTAAAAATACTAGCGGGAAGATCTAGCACAGATACGCAGTATTTT. Translation: CASSLKILAGRSSTDTQYF.

This clone appeared a few times. The rearrangement uses TRBV19 and TRBJ1-1; 8 bases are a match to TRBD1. The CDR3 contains 15 residues. Germline assignment: CDR1 LNHDA and CDR2 SQIVND (reference sequence). V lost 3 bases, J lost 5 bases, and 8 bases stayed unmatched. CDR3 sequence reads: CASSIRTGRGTEAFF. The CDR3 DNA follows: TGTGCCAGTAGTATCCGGACAGGGCGAGGGACTGAAGCTTTCTTT.

The gene calls are TRBV19 and TRBJ1-6; unclear D gene. This CDR3 spans 14 amino acids. V was shortened by 7 bases and J by 7 bases, with 14 bases between the two germline ends. Germline V gene data show CDR1 as LNHDA and CDR2 as SQIVND (reference sequence). CDR3 protein: CASNPHGSNSPLHF. CDR3 sequence (DNA): TGTGCCAGTAATCCTCACGGGTCAAATTCACCCCTCCACTTT.

This clone was seen only once. The chain couples TRBV6-1 to TRBJ1-4; TRBD1 agrees at 10 bases. Losses at the gene ends were 3 bases for V and 6 bases for J; bases not matched to a gene: 1. CDR3 size: 14 residues. From germline, CDR1 is MNHNS and CDR2 SASEGT. CDR3 in DNA: TGTGCCAGCAGTGAGGGACAGGGGTATGAAAAACTGTTTTTT. Encoded protein: CASSEGQGYEKLFF.

This clone appeared once. V gene TRBV11-2 combines with J gene TRBJ2-7; D not resolved. CDR3 size: 15 residues. V was clipped by 2 bases and J by 2 bases, with 13 bases between them. Germline lookup yields CDR1 SGHAT and CDR2 FQNNGV. CDR3 in DNA: TGTGCCAGCAGCTTATCCCGAGGAGCAACCTACGAGCAGTACTTC. This sequence encodes CASSLSRGATYEQYF.

This clone appeared a single time. The chain links TRBV6-1 to TRBJ1-3, with D unclear. V was cut by 2 bases and J by 0 bases, with 5 bases left in between. CDR3 length: 14 residues. Germline-derived CDR1 and CDR2 are MNHNS and SASEGT. The CDR3 nucleotides are TGTGCCAGCAGTGAACCGAGCTCTGGAAACACCATATATTTT. This codes for CASSEPSSGNTIYF.

The rearrangement uses TRBV7-9 and TRBJ1-5, with 9 positions matching TRBD1. After removal of 1 base from V and 6 bases from J, the junction contained 10 bases not matched to a gene. The germline V gene has CDR1 SEHNR and CDR2 FQNEAQ (reference sequence). This CDR3 region has 17 residues. The CDR3 reads CASSLGTGESRSQPQHF. The CDR3 DNA is TGTGCCAGCAGCTTAGGGACAGGGGAGTCTCGGAGTCAGCCCCAGCATTTT.

The V call is TRBV27, the J call TRBJ2-2; 7 bases align to TRBD1. The junction had 10 bases not matched to a gene; V was cut back by 2 bases and J by 4 bases. Germline V CDR1 and CDR2: MNHEY, SMNVEV (reference sequence). The CDR3 is 17 amino acids. The CDR3 reads CASSLRPVTGATGELFF. CDR3 DNA: TGTGCCAGCAGTTTACGCCCCGTAACAGGGGCCACCGGGGAGCTGTTTTTT.

CDR3 DNA sequence: TGTGCCAGCAGTTCAAGCAACAATGAGCAGTTCTTC. This sequence encodes CASSSSNNEQFF. The chain couples TRBV6-5 to TRBJ2-1; D ambiguous. V lost 4 bases, J lost 5 bases, and 6 bases lay in between. CDR1 and CDR2 from the germline V gene are MNHEY and SVGAGI. This CDR3 spans 12 amino acids.

The chain joins TRBV18 to TRBJ2-5; the match to TRBD1 covers 8 bases. This CDR3 comprises 16 residues. Germline assignment: CDR1 KGHSH and CDR2 LQKENI. Trimming at V came to 2 bases and at J to 4 bases, leaving 9 bases not matched to a gene. The CDR3 DNA follows: TGTGCCAGCTCACCATCCCGGACAGGGATAATAGAGACCCAGTACTTC. Translating it yields CASSPSRTGIIETQYF.

V and J are TRBV10-3 and TRBJ1-5; TRBD1 is a possible D gene (6 bases). Trimming took 6 bases from V and 7 from J, leaving 13 bases between them. From germline, CDR1 is ENHRY and CDR2 SYGVKD. There are 13 residues in the CDR3. CDR3 amino acids: CAIRGAPGQPQHF. DNA for the CDR3: TGTGCCATCAGGGGGGCCCCCGGGCAGCCCCAGCATTTT.

The rearrangement links TRBV5-4 to TRBJ1-1; D may be TRBD1 (6 bases). Between the trimmed V and J ends, which lost 0 bases and 6 bases, there was a span of 15 bases. Germline V gene lookup returns CDR1 SGHNT and CDR2 YYREEE (reference sequence). The CDR3 totals 15 residues. CDR3 protein: CASSLEWKGEAEAFF. The CDR3 DNA sequence: TGTGCCAGCAGCTTGGAGTGGAAGGGGGAAGCTGAAGCTTTCTTT.

The chain has TRBV4-3 and TRBJ2-7, with unresolved D. V was clipped by 5 bases and J by 3 bases, with 17 bases between them. The CDR3 consists of 15 residues. Per germline, CDR1 LGHNA and CDR2 YSLEER. CDR3 residues: CASSAAQTTDYEQYF. In DNA form, the CDR3 reads TGCGCCAGCAGCGCAGCTCAAACAACAGACTACGAGCAGTACTTC.

This sequence joins TRBV19 and TRBJ2-7; D possibly corresponds to TRBD2 (5 bases). Trimming removed 4 bases at V and 3 bases at J, with 10 bases between. Germline-derived CDR1 and CDR2 are LNHDA and SQIVND (reference sequence). CDR3 length: 13 amino acids. The CDR3 reads CASSTGGLYEQYF. Here the CDR3 DNA reads TGTGCCAGTAGTACAGGTGGACTCTACGAGCAGTACTTC. Filled out from reference TRBV19 and TRBJ2-7, the complete variable domain reads DGGITQSPKYLFRKEGQNVTLSCEQNLNHDAMYWYRQDPGQGLRLIYYSQIVNDFQKGDIAEGYSVSREKKESFPLTVTSAQKNPTAFYLCASSTGGLYEQYFGPGTRLTVT.

The chain links TRBV11-2 to TRBJ1-3; maybe TRBD1 (5 bases). The V gene lost 0 bases and the J gene lost 0 bases, with 9 bases spanning the gap. Germline V CDR1 and CDR2: SGHAT, FQNNGV. The CDR3 has 16 residues. The CDR3 spells CASSLDTGNSGNTIYF. Here the CDR3 DNA reads TGTGCCAGCAGCTTAGATACAGGAAACTCTGGAAACACCATATATTTT.

The chain has TRBV5-1 and TRBJ2-7; D ambiguous. Trimming removed 5 bases from V and 1 base from J, with 13 bases in between. Looked up from germline, CDR1 is SGHRS and CDR2 is YFSETQ. The CDR3 runs 14 residues. DNA of the CDR3: TGCGCCAGCAGGAATGGTACAGAATCCTACGAGCAGTACTTC. Protein sequence: CASRNGTESYEQYF.